This T cell receptor beta chain was sequenced in a study of cytomegalovirus exposure and HLA in healthy donors. Whole-study findings and limits: Earlier analysis found most TCR beta V segments productive about 87% or about 30% of the time.

It was with 60 Vbeta and 13 Jbeta primers that the PCR ran. The assay was immunoSEQ multiplex PCR, and TCRdb's table has in-frame clones only and misses some. The sample has under 200,000 clones, 82% seen once. Healthy individuals who donated bone marrow served as the donors. About this clone itself: Its antigen is unknown.

Sample: PBMCs. The TCR was taken from a male donor in good health and CMV-seronegative.

The CDR3 protein is CASSGWGSGVSTDTQYF. CDR3 in DNA: TGTGCCAGCAGTGGTTGGGGGAGCGGGGTTAGCACAGATACGCAGTATTTT. The rearrangement links TRBV2 to TRBJ2-3, with TRBD2 matching over 7 bases. The trim removed 4 bases at V and 0 bases at J, leaving 10 bases unmatched. This CDR3 contains 17 residues. The germline V gene encodes CDR1 SNHLY and CDR2 FYNNEI.